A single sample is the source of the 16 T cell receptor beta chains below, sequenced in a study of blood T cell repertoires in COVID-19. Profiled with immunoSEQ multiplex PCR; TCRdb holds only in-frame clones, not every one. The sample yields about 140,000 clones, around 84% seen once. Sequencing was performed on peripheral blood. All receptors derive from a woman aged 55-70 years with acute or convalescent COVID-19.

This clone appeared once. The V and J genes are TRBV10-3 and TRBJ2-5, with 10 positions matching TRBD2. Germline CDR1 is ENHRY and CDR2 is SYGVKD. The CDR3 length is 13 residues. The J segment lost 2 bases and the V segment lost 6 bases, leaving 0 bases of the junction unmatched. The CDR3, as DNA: TGTGCCATCAGACTAGCGGGGCAAGAGACCCAGTACTTC. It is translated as CAIRLAGQETQYF.

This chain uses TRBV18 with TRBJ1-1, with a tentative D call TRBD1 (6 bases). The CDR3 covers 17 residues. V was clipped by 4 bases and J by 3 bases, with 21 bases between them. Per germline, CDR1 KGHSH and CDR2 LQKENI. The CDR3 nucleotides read TGTGCCAGCTCACGCAAATCGGGGGGCGCTGGGTACACTGAAGCTTTCTTT. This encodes CASSRKSGGAGYTEAFF.

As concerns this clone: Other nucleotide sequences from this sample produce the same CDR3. The CDR3 loop reads CASSLARGTDTQYF. The CDR3 DNA reads as TGCGCCAGCAGCTTGGCTCGGGGGACAGATACGCAGTATTTT. The gene calls are TRBV5-1 and TRBJ2-3; perhaps TRBD2 as D (6 bases). The V end lost 0 bases, the J end lost 3 bases, and 8 bases lay between the germline ends. CDR3 size: 14 residues. From germline, CDR1 is SGHRS and CDR2 YFSETQ.

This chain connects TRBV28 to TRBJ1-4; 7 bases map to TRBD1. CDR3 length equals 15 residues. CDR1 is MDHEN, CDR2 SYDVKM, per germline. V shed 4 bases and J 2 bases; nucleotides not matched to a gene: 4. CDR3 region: CASSSTGSTNEKLFF. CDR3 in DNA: TGTGCCAGCAGTTCGACAGGGAGCACTAATGAAAAACTGTTTTTT. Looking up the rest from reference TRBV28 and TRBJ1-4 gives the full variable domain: DVKVTQSSRYLVKRTGEKVFLECVQDMDHENMFWYRQDPGLGLRLIYFSYDVKMKEKGDIPEGYSVSREKKERFSLILESASTNQTSMYLCASSSTGSTNEKLFFGSGTQLSVL.

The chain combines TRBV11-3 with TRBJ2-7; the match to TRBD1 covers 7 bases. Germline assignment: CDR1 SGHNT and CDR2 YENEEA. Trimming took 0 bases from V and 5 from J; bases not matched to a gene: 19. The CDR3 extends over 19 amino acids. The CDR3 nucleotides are TGTGCCAGCAGCTTAGATTTACCTACCCCGGGACAGTTTAACCACGAGCAGTACTTC. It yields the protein CASSLDLPTPGQFNHEQYF.

CDR3 coding DNA: TGTGCCAGCAGTTACTCCCTAGTTGCAACTAATGAAAAACTGTTTTTT. Amino acids: CASSYSLVATNEKLFF. V gene TRBV6-6 combines with J gene TRBJ1-4; D is ambiguous. Germline lookup yields CDR1 MNHNY and CDR2 SVGAGI (reference sequence). The germline V and J ends were trimmed by 0 bases and 0 bases, with 8 bases remaining between them. The CDR3 is made up of 16 amino acids.

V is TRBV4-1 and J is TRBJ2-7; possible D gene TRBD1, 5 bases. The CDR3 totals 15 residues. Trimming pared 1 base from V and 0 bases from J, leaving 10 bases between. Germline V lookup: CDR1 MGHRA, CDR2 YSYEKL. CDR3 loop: CASSQVFDSSYEQYF. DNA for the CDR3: TGCGCCAGCAGCCAAGTCTTCGACAGCTCCTACGAGCAGTACTTC.

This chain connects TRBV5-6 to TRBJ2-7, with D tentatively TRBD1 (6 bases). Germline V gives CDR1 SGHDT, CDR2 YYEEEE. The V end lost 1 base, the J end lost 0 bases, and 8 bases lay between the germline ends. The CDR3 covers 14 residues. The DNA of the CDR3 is TGTGCCAGCAGCTTGTCAGGGGTCTCCTACGAGCAGTACTTC. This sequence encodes CASSLSGVSYEQYF.

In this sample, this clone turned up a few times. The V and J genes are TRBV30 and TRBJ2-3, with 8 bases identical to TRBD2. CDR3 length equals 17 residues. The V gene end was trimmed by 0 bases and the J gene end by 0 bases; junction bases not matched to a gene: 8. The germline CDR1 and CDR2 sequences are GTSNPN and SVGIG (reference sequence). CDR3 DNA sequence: TGTGCCTGGAGTGTACCTACTAGCGGCCTTAGCACAGATACGCAGTATTTT. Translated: CAWSVPTSGLSTDTQYF.

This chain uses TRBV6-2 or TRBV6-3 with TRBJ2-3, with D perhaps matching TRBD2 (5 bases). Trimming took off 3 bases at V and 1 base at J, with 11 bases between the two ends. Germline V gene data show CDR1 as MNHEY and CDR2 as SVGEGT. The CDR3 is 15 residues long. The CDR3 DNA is TGTGCCAGCAGTTATCCGTGGGGAGGCACAGATACGCAGTATTTT. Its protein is CASSYPWGGTDTQYF.

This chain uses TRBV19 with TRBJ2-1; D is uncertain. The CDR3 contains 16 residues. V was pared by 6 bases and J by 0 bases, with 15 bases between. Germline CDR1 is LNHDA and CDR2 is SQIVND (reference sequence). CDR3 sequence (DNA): TGTGCCAGTAGAAGCCCTGGGCCGAGCTCCTACAATGAGCAGTTCTTC. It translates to CASRSPGPSSYNEQFF.

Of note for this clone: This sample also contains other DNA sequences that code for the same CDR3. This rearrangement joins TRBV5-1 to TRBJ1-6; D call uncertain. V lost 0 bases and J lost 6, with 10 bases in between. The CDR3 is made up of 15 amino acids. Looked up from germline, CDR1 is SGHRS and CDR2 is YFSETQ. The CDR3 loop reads CASSLVAGINSPLHF. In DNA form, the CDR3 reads TGCGCCAGCAGCTTGGTAGCCGGGATTAATTCACCCCTCCACTTT.

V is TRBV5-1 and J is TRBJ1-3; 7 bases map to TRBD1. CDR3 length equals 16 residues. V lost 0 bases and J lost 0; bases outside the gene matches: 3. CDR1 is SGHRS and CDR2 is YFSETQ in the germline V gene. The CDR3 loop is CASSLGGGSSGNTIYF. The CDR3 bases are TGCGCCAGCAGCTTGGGAGGGGGCTCCTCTGGAAACACCATATATTTT.

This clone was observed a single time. DNA of the CDR3: TGTGCCAGCAGCCGGGACATGGGAAATGAAAAACTGTTTTTT. It is translated as CASSRDMGNEKLFF. This chain links TRBV14 with TRBJ1-4; a weak D match, TRBD1 (6 bases). The germline V gene encodes CDR1 SGHDN and CDR2 FVKESK. V was shortened by 4 bases and J by 5 bases, with 11 bases between the two germline ends. The CDR3 contains 14 residues.

The CDR3 here is CASSELGGNQPQHF. DNA of the CDR3: TGTGCCAGCAGTGAATTGGGGGGGAATCAGCCCCAGCATTTT. V is TRBV25-1 and J is TRBJ1-5, with D possibly being TRBD1 (5 bases). Per germline, CDR1 MGHDK and CDR2 SYGVNS. The V end lost 1 base, the J end lost 4 bases, and 8 bases lay between the germline ends. The CDR3 spans 14 residues.

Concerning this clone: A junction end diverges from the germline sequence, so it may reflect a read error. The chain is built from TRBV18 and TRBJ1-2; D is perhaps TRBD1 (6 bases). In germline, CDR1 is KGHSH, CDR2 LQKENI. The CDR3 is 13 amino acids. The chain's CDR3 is CASSHLDGGLDAF. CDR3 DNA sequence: TGTGCCAGCTCCCATTTAGACGGGGGGCTCGACGCCTTC.